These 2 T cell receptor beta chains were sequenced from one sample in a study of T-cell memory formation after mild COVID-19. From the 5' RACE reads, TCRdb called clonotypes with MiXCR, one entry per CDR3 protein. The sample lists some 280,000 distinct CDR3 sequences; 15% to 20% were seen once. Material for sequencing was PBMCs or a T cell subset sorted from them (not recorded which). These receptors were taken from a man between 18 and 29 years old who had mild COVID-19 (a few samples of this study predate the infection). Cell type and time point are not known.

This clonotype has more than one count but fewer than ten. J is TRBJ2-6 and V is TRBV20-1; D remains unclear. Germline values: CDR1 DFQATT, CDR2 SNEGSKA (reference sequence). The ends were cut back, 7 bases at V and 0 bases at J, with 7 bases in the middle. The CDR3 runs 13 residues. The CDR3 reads CSGVPSGANVLTF. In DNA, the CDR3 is TGCAGTGGGGTGCCCTCTGGGGCCAACGTCCTGACTTTC.

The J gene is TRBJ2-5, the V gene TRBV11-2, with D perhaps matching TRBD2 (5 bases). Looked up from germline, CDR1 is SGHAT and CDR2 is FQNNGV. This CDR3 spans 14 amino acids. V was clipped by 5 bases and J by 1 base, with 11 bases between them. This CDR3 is CASSDRDFQETQYF. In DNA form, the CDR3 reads TGTGCCAGCAGCGACCGGGATTTCCAAGAGACCCAGTACTTC.